This T cell receptor beta chain emerged from a study of shared clonotypes between healthy human individuals. General observations from the study: When compared with the clonotypes that were shared by all four sorted-subset donors, the non-shared clonotypes turned out to have lower generation probabilities.

Sorted-subset replicate PCRs used 200 ng of genomic DNA. This amount corresponded to tens of thousands of T cell genomes. Methods used by the authors: Filtering of immunoSEQ junctional sequences could not match full-length read filtering. Profiled with immunoSEQ multiplex PCR; TCRdb holds only in-frame clones, not every one. The V and J calls and clone size are taken from that table; D and trimming were inferred from the DNA. The data show about 1,800,000 clones, approximately 94% seen once. Naive CD8 cells lacked CD45RO and underwent positive selection for CCR7, leaving out terminally differentiated effector memory CD45RA+ cells. About this clone: Its antigen is undetermined.

From germline, CDR1 is SGHNT and CDR2 YYREEE (reference sequence). Trimming removed 2 bases from V and 2 bases from J, with 7 bases in between. The CDR3 loop spans 13 amino acids. This rearrangement joins TRBV5-4 to TRBJ1-1; D not resolved. Sequencing was performed on naive CD8+ T cells sorted from blood. The receptor comes from a man between 18 and 29 years old in good health. The CDR3 coding sequence is TGTGCCAGCAGCTTACACAGCAACACTGAAGCTTTCTTT. Translating it yields CASSLHSNTEAFF. The full variable domain, in which reference TRBV5-4 and TRBJ1-1 provide the parts outside the CDR3, is ETGVTQSPTHLIKTRGQQVTLRCSSQSGHNTVSWYQQALGQGPQFIFQYYREEENGRGNFPPRFSGLQFPNYSSELNVNALELDDSALYLCASSLHSNTEAFFGQGTRLTVV.